The TCR beta chain under discussion was sequenced for a study of blood T cells in healthy people across ages. It was with a sample-barcoded 5' primer and a J-beta primer mix that a second PCR of roughly 7 to 12 cycles was run. TCRdb reanalysed the 5' RACE reads using MiXCR and keeps one entry per CDR3 protein. The sample carries some 940,000 distinct CDR3 sequences, almost 30% recorded once. In addition, the sample was reused for a study of T cells of mothers and their children.

The sequence came from a woman aged 40-49 years in good health. Sequencing was carried out using blood.

In DNA, the CDR3 is TGTGCCAGCGGCTGGACAGGGGGATATGGCTACACCTTC. Protein: CASGWTGGYGYTF. V usage is TRBV2 and J usage is TRBJ1-2; 10 positions agree with TRBD1. Losses at the gene ends were 8 bases for V and 5 bases for J; bases not matched to a gene: 5. The V gene's germline CDR1 is SNHLY and CDR2 FYNNEI. The CDR3 has 13 residues.